The entry below gives a single TCR beta chain sequence along with its context. Every donor had one or more pre-ART and two or more post-ART PBMC samples. This entry belongs to a study of long-term antiretroviral therapy in people with HIV. CDR1 is MNHEY and CDR2 is SVGAGI in the germline V gene. This CDR3 contains 16 residues. V lost 4 bases and J lost 8, with 18 bases in between. Samples were assayed with immunoSEQ v3.0 at survey level. TCRdb keeps only in-frame clones here, not all; method: immunoSEQ multiplex PCR. Here the sample spans about 27,000 clones, 82% being singletons. This clonotype was obtained from a man between 18 and 29 years old with HIV. The chain uses TRBV6-5 and TRBJ1-6; no clear D gene. The sample here was unsorted PBMCs, taken 0.8 years before starting antiretroviral therapy. For the CDR3, the DNA is TGTGCCAGCAGTTTCGGCGGCTGGGCGGTTGATTCACCCCTCCACTTT. Encoded protein: CASSFGGWAVDSPLHF.